These 20 T cell receptor beta chains share one sample of origin, sequenced in a study of blood T cell repertoires in COVID-19. The method was immunoSEQ multiplex PCR; TCRdb's version includes in-frame clones alone and lacks a portion of them. The table includes 37,000 or so clones, 89% detected once. Sequenced input: peripheral blood. These receptors all stem from a human donor in a cohort sampled during active COVID-19.

The V call is TRBV19, the J call TRBJ2-1; D perhaps matches TRBD2 (5 bases). There are 14 residues in the CDR3. V lost 6 bases, J lost 3 bases, and 12 bases lay in between. Germline CDR1 and CDR2: LNHDA and SQIVND (reference sequence). The DNA for the CDR3 is TGTGCCAGTAGGGAACTAGGCCTCTACAATGAGCAGTTCTTC. Translated: CASRELGLYNEQFF.

The chain couples TRBV4-2 to TRBJ2-7; 10 bases fit TRBD1. J lost 3 bases, V lost 4 bases, and 6 bases had no gene match. The germline V gene has CDR1 LGHNA and CDR2 YNFKEQ. The CDR3 sequence is 15 residues long. In DNA form, the CDR3 reads TGTGCCAGCAGCCTCGCCGGGACAGGGGTCTACGAGCAGTACTTC. Protein product: CASSLAGTGVYEQYF.

The chain links TRBV7-8 to TRBJ1-6; no firm D call. V was clipped by 0 bases and J by 9 bases, with 9 bases between them. CDR3 size: 14 residues. CDR1 SGHVS and CDR2 FQNEAQ come from the germline V gene. This chain's CDR3 is CASSLARTGSPLHF. CDR3 bases: TGTGCCAGCAGCTTAGCCAGAACGGGTTCACCCCTCCACTTT.

The J gene is TRBJ2-1, the V gene TRBV19; 10 bases map to TRBD2. Per the germline V gene, CDR1 is LNHDA and CDR2 is SQIVND (reference sequence). Unmatched junction bases numbered 12, after V lost 3 bases and J lost 4 bases. CDR3 size: 18 residues. The CDR3 spells CASSMRDQPSGRYNEQFF. For the CDR3, the DNA is TGTGCCAGTAGTATGAGGGACCAGCCTAGCGGGAGATACAATGAGCAGTTCTTC.

The chain recombines TRBV6-5 with TRBJ1-5, with a tentative D call TRBD1 (6 bases). V lost 2 bases, J lost 2 bases, and 13 bases lay in between. The germline gives CDR1 MNHEY, CDR2 SVGAGI. The CDR3 has 16 amino acids. As DNA, the CDR3 is TGTGCCAGCAGTTACAGGGGGAATGCTGGCAATCAGCCCCAGCATTTT. As protein: CASSYRGNAGNQPQHF.

The rearrangement joins TRBV12-3 or TRBV12-4 to TRBJ2-1; perhaps TRBD1 as D (6 bases). V was clipped by 5 bases and J by 15 bases, with 17 bases between them. The CDR3 length is 12 residues. The CDR3 DNA reads TGTGCCAGCAGTACCGTTAGGACAGCGCCGTTCTTC. Its translation is CASSTVRTAPFF.

The CDR3 DNA follows: TGTGCCAGCAGTTTCAGTATTCCCTACGAGCAGTACTTC. This gives the protein CASSFSIPYEQYF. The chain has TRBV27 and TRBJ2-7; D is unresolved. Germline V gene data show CDR1 as MNHEY and CDR2 as SMNVEV (reference sequence). This CDR3 comprises 13 residues. Trimming removed 3 bases at V and 2 bases at J, with 8 bases between.

CDR3 bases: TGTGCCAGCTCACCACCGGCGCAGGGGGCAAACGAGCAGTACTTC. It encodes CASSPPAQGANEQYF. The chain couples TRBV18 to TRBJ2-7, with 8 bases aligning to TRBD1. There are 15 residues in the CDR3. The V gene end was trimmed by 0 bases and the J gene end by 5 bases; junction bases not matched to a gene: 6. Germline values: CDR1 KGHSH, CDR2 LQKENI.

V usage is TRBV11-1 and J usage is TRBJ2-5; 7 bases are shared with TRBD2. The CDR3 loop spans 16 amino acids. J lost 2 bases, V lost 0 bases, and 6 bases had no gene match. Per the germline V gene, CDR1 is SGHAT and CDR2 is FQDESV (reference sequence). The chain's CDR3 is CASSLAGGGVQETQYF. The CDR3 DNA sequence: TGTGCCAGCAGCTTAGCTGGGGGAGGGGTTCAAGAGACCCAGTACTTC. Drawing the rest from reference TRBV11-1 and TRBJ2-5, the complete variable domain is EAEVAQSPRYKITEKSQAVAFWCDPISGHATLYWYRQILGQGPELLVQFQDESVVDDSQLPKDRFSAERLKGVDSTLKIQPAELGDSAMYLCASSLAGGGVQETQYFGPGTRLLVL.

The CDR3 sequence: CASSLPAQGNYGYTF. The CDR3 region has the DNA TGTGCCAGCAGCTTACCTGCACAGGGGAACTATGGCTACACCTTC. The V gene is TRBV13, the J gene TRBJ1-2, with 7 bases lining up with TRBD1. Germline V gene data show CDR1 as PRHDT and CDR2 as FYEKMQ (reference sequence). The CDR3 consists of 15 residues. V gave up 2 bases and J gave up 2 bases; unmatched junction bases: 5.

The chain recombines TRBV2 with TRBJ1-4; D remains ambiguous. Trimming removed 6 bases from V and 0 bases from J, with 11 bases in between. Germline CDR1 and CDR2: SNHLY and FYNNEI. There are 15 residues in the CDR3. CDR3: CASRRAPTTNEKLFF. The CDR3 nucleotides read TGTGCCAGCAGGAGGGCCCCCACAACTAATGAAAAACTGTTTTTT.

The chain couples TRBV9 to TRBJ1-6; 7 bases map to TRBD1. The trim removed 3 bases at V and 3 bases at J, leaving 9 bases unmatched. The CDR3 spans 17 residues. Looked up from germline, CDR1 is SGDLS and CDR2 is YYNGEE. The CDR3 here is CASSGNRDSSYNSPLHF. CDR3 sequence (DNA): TGTGCCAGCAGCGGGAACCGGGACAGCAGCTATAATTCACCCCTCCACTTT.

DNA for the CDR3: TGTGCCAGCAGCCAAGAGCTTTCAGGGGCCTACGAGCAGTACTTC. It translates to CASSQELSGAYEQYF. This sequence joins TRBV4-2 and TRBJ2-7, with a possible D match to TRBD1 (6 bases). The germline V gene encodes CDR1 LGHNA and CDR2 YNFKEQ. The V end was cut by 0 bases, the J end by 2 bases, with 11 bases between. This CDR3 is 15 amino acids long.

CDR3 nucleotide sequence: TGTGCCAGCAGCTCAGGCGGGGAGTATGGCTACACCTTC. Translating gives CASSSGGEYGYTF. V usage is TRBV7-6 and J usage is TRBJ1-2; unclear D gene. From germline, CDR1 is SGHVS and CDR2 FNYEAQ. Trimming left V 4 bases short and J 5 bases short, with 11 bases between. This CDR3 is built from 13 residues.

V gene TRBV20-1 combines with J gene TRBJ1-6, with 7 bases matching TRBD1. The CDR3 runs to 14 residues. Germline values: CDR1 DFQATT, CDR2 SNEGSKA (reference sequence). Trimming cost V 3 bases and J 6 bases; bases outside gene matches: 5. The CDR3 bases are TGCAGTGCTAGTCCCGGGACAGCTAATTCACCCCTCCACTTT. This sequence encodes CSASPGTANSPLHF.

This clone turned up a few times. The chain has TRBV19 and TRBJ2-5, with 8 bases fitting TRBD1. The CDR3 is 16 residues long. The germline V gene encodes CDR1 LNHDA and CDR2 SQIVND (reference sequence). J was trimmed by 5 bases and V by 1 base; bases with no gene match: 9. Here the CDR3 DNA reads TGTGCCAGTAGTATAGCCCCGGACAGGGCTTGGGAGACCCAGTACTTC. This sequence encodes CASSIAPDRAWETQYF.

The chain is built from TRBV2 and TRBJ2-1; possible D gene TRBD2, 7 bases. Germline CDR1 reads SNHLY; CDR2 reads FYNNEI. V was clipped by 3 bases and J by 4 bases, with 13 bases between them. The CDR3 covers 15 residues. The CDR3 sequence is CASSEWRGTYNEQFF. The DNA of the CDR3 is TGTGCCAGCAGTGAGTGGCGGGGGACATACAATGAGCAGTTCTTC. Based on the CDR3 plus reference TRBV2 and TRBJ2-1, the full variable domain is EPEVTQTPSHQVTQMGQEVILRCVPISNHLYFYWYRQILGQKVEFLVSFYNNEISEKSEIFDDQFSVERPDGSNFTLKIRSTKLEDSAMYFCASSEWRGTYNEQFFGPGTRLTVL.

The chain has TRBV6-5 and TRBJ1-2; 7 positions agree with TRBD1. Unmatched junction bases numbered 3, after V lost 5 bases and J lost 6 bases. This CDR3 contains 12 residues. The V gene's germline CDR1 is MNHEY and CDR2 SVGAGI. The CDR3 coding sequence is TGTGCCAGCAGTCGACAGGGCAATGGCTACACCTTC. Its protein is CASSRQGNGYTF.

The J gene is TRBJ2-1, the V gene TRBV7-9; 11 nucleotides agree with TRBD2. With V trimmed by 5 bases and J by 1 base, 7 bases remained unmatched. Germline V lookup: CDR1 SEHNR, CDR2 FQNEAQ (reference sequence). The CDR3 has 17 residues. CDR3 DNA sequence: TGTGCCAGCAGCCCCACTAGCGGGAGCCCTTCCTACAATGAGCAGTTCTTC. The encoded protein is CASSPTSGSPSYNEQFF.

The count of this clone is one. The J gene is TRBJ1-2, the V gene TRBV4-1, with D possibly being TRBD1 (5 bases). This CDR3 comprises 16 residues. V was pared by 0 bases and J by 5 bases, with 16 bases between. Germline V gives CDR1 MGHRA, CDR2 YSYEKL. The CDR3 here is CASSQEPTVLRYGYTF. The CDR3 nucleotides are TGCGCCAGCAGCCAAGAGCCGACAGTTTTGCGTTATGGCTACACCTTC.